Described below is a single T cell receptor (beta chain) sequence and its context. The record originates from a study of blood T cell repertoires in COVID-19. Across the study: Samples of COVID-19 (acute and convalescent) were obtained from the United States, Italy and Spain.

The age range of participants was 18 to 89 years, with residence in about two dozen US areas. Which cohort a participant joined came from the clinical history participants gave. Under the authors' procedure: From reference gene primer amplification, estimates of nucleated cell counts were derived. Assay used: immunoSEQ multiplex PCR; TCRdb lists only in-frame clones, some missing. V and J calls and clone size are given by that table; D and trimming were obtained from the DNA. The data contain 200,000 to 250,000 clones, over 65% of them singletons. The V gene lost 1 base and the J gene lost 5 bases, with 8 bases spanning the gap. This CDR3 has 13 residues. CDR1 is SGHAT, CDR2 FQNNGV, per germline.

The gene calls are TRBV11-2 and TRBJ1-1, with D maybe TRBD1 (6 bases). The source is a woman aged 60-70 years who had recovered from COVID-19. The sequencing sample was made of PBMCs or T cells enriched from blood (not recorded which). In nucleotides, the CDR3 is TGTGCCAGCAGCTTAGTAACAGGGACTGAAGCTTTCTTT. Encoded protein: CASSLVTGTEAFF.